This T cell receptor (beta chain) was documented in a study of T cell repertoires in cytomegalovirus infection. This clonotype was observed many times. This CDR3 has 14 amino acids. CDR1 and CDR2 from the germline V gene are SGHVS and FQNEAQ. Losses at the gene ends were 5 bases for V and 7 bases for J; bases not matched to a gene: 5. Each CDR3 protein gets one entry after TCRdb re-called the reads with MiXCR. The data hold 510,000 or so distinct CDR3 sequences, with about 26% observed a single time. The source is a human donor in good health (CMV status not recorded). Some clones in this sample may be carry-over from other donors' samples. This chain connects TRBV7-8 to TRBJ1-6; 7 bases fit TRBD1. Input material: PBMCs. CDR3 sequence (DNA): TGTGCCAGCAGCGCACAGGGGCGGAATTCACCCCTCCACTTT. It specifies CASSAQGRNSPLHF.